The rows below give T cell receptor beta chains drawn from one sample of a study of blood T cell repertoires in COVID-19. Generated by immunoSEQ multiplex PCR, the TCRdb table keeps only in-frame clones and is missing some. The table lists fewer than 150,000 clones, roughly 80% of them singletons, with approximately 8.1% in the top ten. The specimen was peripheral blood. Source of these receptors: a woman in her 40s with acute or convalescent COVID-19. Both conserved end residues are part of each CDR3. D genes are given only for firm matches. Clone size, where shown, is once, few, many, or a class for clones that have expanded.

CDR3 protein: CASSGATGEQYF
CDR3 DNA: TGTGCCAGCAGCGGTGCCACGGGCGAGCAGTACTTC
D gene: .
clone size: .
J gene: TRBJ2-7
V gene: TRBV2

CDR3 protein: CASSHGRTGNTIYF
CDR3 DNA: TGTGCCAGCAGCCATGGCAGGACTGGAAACACCATATATTTT
D gene: .
clone size: .
J gene: TRBJ1-3
V gene: TRBV3-1/TRBV3-2

CDR3 protein: CASSVGVGAGGNDGYTF
CDR3 DNA: TGTGCCAGCAGCGTAGGGGTTGGGGCAGGAGGGAATGATGGCTACACCTTC
D gene: .
clone size: .
J gene: TRBJ1-2
V gene: TRBV9

CDR3 protein: CAWSVQGNEKLFF
CDR3 DNA: TGTGCCTGGAGTGTACAGGGAAATGAAAAACTGTTTTTT
D gene: .
clone size: .
J gene: TRBJ1-4
V gene: TRBV30

CDR3 protein: CASSKPQGRPNYGYTF
CDR3 DNA: TGTGCCAGCAGCAAACCACAGGGGCGTCCTAACTATGGCTACACCTTC
D gene: TRBD1
clone size: .
J gene: TRBJ1-2
V gene: TRBV11-1

CDR3 protein: CASSHRQGDGGYTF
CDR3 DNA: TGTGCCAGCAGCCACCGACAGGGTGATGGTGGCTACACCTTC
D gene: TRBD1
clone size: .
J gene: TRBJ1-2
V gene: TRBV3-1/TRBV3-2

CDR3 protein: CASSLDGGPGYGYTF
CDR3 DNA: TGTGCCAGCAGCTTGGATGGGGGCCCTGGGTATGGCTACACCTTC
D gene: .
clone size: few
J gene: TRBJ1-2
V gene: TRBV5-5

CDR3 protein: CASSIQGQPNTEAFF
CDR3 DNA: TGTGCCAGTAGTATACAGGGACAGCCGAACACTGAAGCTTTCTTT
D gene: TRBD1
clone size: .
J gene: TRBJ1-1
V gene: TRBV19

CDR3 protein: CASSTGTGSGNTIYF
CDR3 DNA: TGTGCCAGTAGCACCGGAACAGGATCTGGAAACACCATATATTTT
D gene: .
clone size: .
J gene: TRBJ1-3
V gene: TRBV19

CDR3 protein: CATSDSQGAGEQYF
CDR3 DNA: TGTGCCACCAGTGATTCCCAGGGGGCTGGCGAGCAGTACTTC
D gene: TRBD1
clone size: .
J gene: TRBJ2-7
V gene: TRBV24-1

CDR3 protein: CASSSGTATSNQPQHF
CDR3 DNA: TGTGCCAGCAGCTCCGGGACAGCCACGAGTAATCAGCCCCAGCATTTT
D gene: TRBD1
clone size: .
J gene: TRBJ1-5
V gene: TRBV7-9

CDR3 protein: CASSLAAGLSNQPQHF
CDR3 DNA: TGTGCCAGCAGCTTAGCGGCAGGGTTGAGCAATCAGCCCCAGCATTTT
D gene: .
clone size: .
J gene: TRBJ1-5
V gene: TRBV7-9

CDR3 protein: CASSDSGVYGYTF
CDR3 DNA: TGTGCCAGCAGTGACTCAGGGGTCTATGGCTACACCTTC
D gene: .
clone size: .
J gene: TRBJ1-2
V gene: TRBV6-5

CDR3 protein: CSVESGYLNTEAFF
CDR3 DNA: TGCAGCGTTGAATCGGGGTACTTGAACACTGAAGCTTTCTTT
D gene: .
clone size: once
J gene: TRBJ1-1
V gene: TRBV29-1

CDR3 protein: CASSLVGSGANVLTF
CDR3 DNA: TGCGCCAGCAGCTTAGTCGGGTCTGGGGCCAACGTCCTGACTTTC
D gene: .
clone size: .
J gene: TRBJ2-6
V gene: TRBV5-1

CDR3 protein: CAWSNRGSEKLFF
CDR3 DNA: TGTGCCTGGAGTAACAGGGGGAGTGAAAAACTGTTTTTT
D gene: TRBD1
clone size: .
J gene: TRBJ1-4
V gene: TRBV30

CDR3 protein: CASSQSDSYTF
CDR3 DNA: TGTGCCAGCAGCCAGAGCGATAGCTACACCTTC
D gene: .
clone size: .
J gene: TRBJ1-2
V gene: TRBV6-5

CDR3 protein: CASSLLGPSQPQHF
CDR3 DNA: TGTGCCAGCAGTTTATTGGGCCCGAGTCAGCCCCAGCATTTT
D gene: .
clone size: .
J gene: TRBJ1-5
V gene: TRBV27

CDR3 protein: CASSPGTSTYNEQFF
CDR3 DNA: TGTGCCAGCAGCCCCGGGACTAGCACCTACAATGAGCAGTTCTTC
D gene: TRBD2
clone size: .
J gene: TRBJ2-1
V gene: TRBV7-9

CDR3 protein: CASSVEWDSEAFF
CDR3 DNA: TGTGCCAGCAGCGTAGAGTGGGACAGTGAAGCTTTCTTT
D gene: TRBD1
clone size: few
J gene: TRBJ1-1
V gene: TRBV9

CDR3 protein: CASSPTGGVEETQYF
CDR3 DNA: TGCGCCAGCAGCCCGACAGGGGGGGTCGAAGAGACCCAGTACTTC
D gene: TRBD1
clone size: .
J gene: TRBJ2-5
V gene: TRBV5-1

CDR3 protein: CAWSRRAGDSPLHF
CDR3 DNA: TGTGCCTGGAGTCGGCGTGCCGGAGATTCACCCCTCCACTTT
D gene: .
clone size: .
J gene: TRBJ1-6
V gene: TRBV30

CDR3 protein: CASSLDYNYGYTF
CDR3 DNA: TGTGCCAGCAGCCTTGACTATAACTATGGCTACACCTTC
D gene: .
clone size: .
J gene: TRBJ1-2
V gene: TRBV7-2

CDR3 protein: CASSPAGARNEKLFF
CDR3 DNA: TGTGCCAGCTCACCCGCTGGGGCGCGTAATGAAAAACTGTTTTTT
D gene: .
clone size: .
J gene: TRBJ1-4
V gene: TRBV18

CDR3 protein: CASSPLNGGGRENSPLHF
CDR3 DNA: TGTGCCAGCAGCCCCTTAAATGGGGGGGGTCGGGAAAATTCACCCCTCCACTTT
D gene: .
clone size: .
J gene: TRBJ1-6
V gene: TRBV3-1/TRBV3-2

CDR3 protein: CASSSVGWGGSTDTQYF
CDR3 DNA: TGCGCCAGCAGCTCCGTAGGCTGGGGAGGGTCCACAGATACGCAGTATTTT
D gene: TRBD2
clone size: .
J gene: TRBJ2-3
V gene: TRBV5-1

CDR3 protein: CASSPRQGALEQYF
CDR3 DNA: TGTGCCAGCAGCCCAAGACAGGGGGCGCTTGAGCAGTACTTC
D gene: TRBD1
clone size: .
J gene: TRBJ2-7
V gene: TRBV7-2

CDR3 protein: CAWKIEGALSGPLHF
CDR3 DNA: TGTGCCTGGAAGATTGAAGGGGCCCTCTCGGGACCCCTCCACTTT
D gene: .
clone size: once
J gene: TRBJ1-6
V gene: TRBV30

CDR3 protein: CASSINRGANYGYTF
CDR3 DNA: TGTGCCAGCAGCATCAACCGGGGAGCTAACTATGGCTACACCTTC
D gene: .
clone size: .
J gene: TRBJ1-2
V gene: TRBV7-9

CDR3 protein: CASSPTGDTEAFF
CDR3 DNA: TGTGCCAGCTCACCCACAGGTGACACTGAAGCTTTCTTT
D gene: .
clone size: few
J gene: TRBJ1-1
V gene: TRBV18

CDR3 protein: CASAVTGFHNEQFF
CDR3 DNA: TGTGCCAGCGCAGTGACAGGGTTCCACAATGAGCAGTTCTTC
D gene: TRBD1
clone size: .
J gene: TRBJ2-1
V gene: TRBV2

CDR3 protein: CASRSEGRSNSPLHF
CDR3 DNA: TGCGCCAGCAGGTCCGAAGGGAGGTCGAATTCACCCCTCCACTTT
D gene: .
clone size: .
J gene: TRBJ1-6
V gene: TRBV10-1

CDR3 protein: CASSGQGGTEAFF
CDR3 DNA: TGTGCCAGCAGTGGACAGGGAGGCACTGAAGCTTTCTTT
D gene: TRBD1
clone size: .
J gene: TRBJ1-1
V gene: TRBV2

CDR3 protein: CASIGLAGGGSYNEQFF
CDR3 DNA: TGTGCCAGCATCGGCCTAGCGGGGGGTGGGTCCTACAATGAGCAGTTCTTC
D gene: .
clone size: .
J gene: TRBJ2-1
V gene: TRBV21-1

CDR3 protein: CASGVGGTGFYGYTF
CDR3 DNA: TGCGCCAGCGGCGTAGGGGGGACAGGGTTTTATGGCTACACCTTC
D gene: TRBD1
clone size: .
J gene: TRBJ1-2
V gene: TRBV5-1

CDR3 protein: CASSLEAGETDTQYF
CDR3 DNA: TGCGCCAGCAGCTTGGAGGCAGGGGAAACAGATACGCAGTATTTT
D gene: .
clone size: once
J gene: TRBJ2-3
V gene: TRBV5-1

CDR3 protein: CASSVQAGSSYEQYF
CDR3 DNA: TGTGCCAGCAGCGTACAAGCGGGGAGCTCCTACGAGCAGTACTTC
D gene: TRBD2
clone size: .
J gene: TRBJ2-7
V gene: TRBV9

CDR3 protein: CASSLGQGYGYTF
CDR3 DNA: TGTGCCAGCAGCTTGGGACAGGGCTATGGCTACACCTTC
D gene: TRBD1
clone size: .
J gene: TRBJ1-2
V gene: TRBV7-9

CDR3 protein: CASSLGQNNEKLFF
CDR3 DNA: TGTGCCAGCAGCTTAGGACAGAATAATGAAAAACTGTTTTTT
D gene: .
clone size: .
J gene: TRBJ1-4
V gene: TRBV7-2

CDR3 protein: CASSFLKPSPPEQFF
CDR3 DNA: TGTGCCAGCAGCTTTTTAAAGCCGTCCCCACCTGAGCAGTTCTTC
D gene: .
clone size: .
J gene: TRBJ2-1
V gene: TRBV7-9